This is a list of T cell receptor beta chains from one sample in a study of regulatory T cells in long-lasting Graves disease. TCRdb ran MiXCR on the multiplex PCR reads and lists one entry per CDR3 protein. The repertoire has about 560,000 distinct CDR3 sequences, roughly 15% of them found once; the top ten carry more than 10%. These data also featured in a second study, about T cells in Graves' hyperthyroidism and ophthalmopathy.

The sample was peripheral blood mononuclear cells (PBMCs), taken at new diagnosis, from a patient treated with antithyroid drugs. These receptors all stem from a man between 18 and 35 years old with Graves disease. Both conserved end residues are part of each CDR3. The D gene is left open where the match is weak. The size field is filled for only some rows; it gives once, few, many or a size class.

TRBV11-2	TRBJ1-5	NA	TRBD1	CASSLGTGLLGNQPQHF	TGTGCCAGCAGCTTAGGGACAGGGTTGTTAGGCAATCAGCCCCAGCATTTT
TRBV7-9	TRBJ1-1	few	TRBD1	CASSLAPTGGWNTEAFF	TGTGCCAGCAGCTTAGCGCCCACAGGGGGCTGGAACACTGAAGCTTTCTTT
TRBV2	TRBJ2-7	many	NA	CASSDWGLLSEQYF	TGTGCCAGCAGTGATTGGGGGCTCCTTTCCGAGCAGTACTTC
TRBV12-3/TRBV12-4	TRBJ1-1	many	TRBD1	CASSWTGTEAFF	TGTGCCAGCAGCTGGACAGGCACTGAAGCTTTCTTT
TRBV9	TRBJ2-5	few	NA	CASSVATGREETQYF	TGTGCCAGCAGCGTAGCTACAGGCAGGGAAGAGACCCAGTACTTC
TRBV4-1	TRBJ2-7	few	TRBD1	CASSQEGQGIWEQYF	TGCGCCAGCAGCCAAGAGGGACAGGGCATCTGGGAGCAGTACTTC
TRBV6-5	TRBJ2-3	NA	TRBD2	CASSYPKDRLAAITDTQYF	TGTGCCAGCAGTTACCCGAAGGATCGACTAGCGGCCATCACAGATACGCAGTATTTT
TRBV2	TRBJ1-5	many	TRBD1	CASTPGQGNNQPQHF	TGTGCCAGCACCCCGGGACAGGGGAACAATCAGCCCCAGCATTTT
TRBV5-1	TRBJ2-6	many	NA	CASSLGSGAGANVLTF	TGCGCCAGCAGCTTGGGGTCCGGGGCTGGGGCCAACGTCCTGACTTTC
TRBV3-1	TRBJ2-5	many	NA	CASSQALGGWETQYF	TGTGCCAGCAGCCAGGCCTTAGGGGGATGGGAGACCCAGTACTTC
TRBV27	TRBJ2-5	many	TRBD2	CASSLSPHELAGGGTQYF	TGTGCCAGCAGTTTATCGCCCCACGAGCTAGCGGGAGGTGGGACCCAGTACTTC
TRBV9	TRBJ2-7	few	TRBD1	CASSVRDRGFYEQYF	TGTGCCAGCAGCGTACGGGACAGGGGGTTCTACGAGCAGTACTTC
TRBV10-3	TRBJ2-7	few	NA	CAIRGTFYEQYF	TGTGCCATCAGAGGGACCTTCTACGAGCAGTACTTC
TRBV20-1	TRBJ2-5	NA	TRBD2	CSALDSTLAGGRAGETQYF	TGCAGTGCATTGGACAGTACCTTAGCCGGCGGGAGGGCGGGGGAGACCCAGTACTTC
TRBV5-1	TRBJ1-4	many	NA	CASSLDKSEKLFF	TGCGCCAGCAGCTTGGACAAGAGTGAAAAACTGTTTTTT
TRBV5-5	TRBJ2-1	many	NA	CASSLALALEQFF	TGTGCCAGCAGCTTGGCCTTGGCTCTCGAGCAGTTCTTC
TRBV9	TRBJ2-1	NA	NA	CASSEPLGLSSYNEQFF	TGTGCCAGCAGCGAGCCCTTGGGACTGAGCTCCTACAATGAGCAGTTCTTC
TRBV2	TRBJ2-5	few	NA	CASTKRGDGETQYF	TGTGCCAGCACCAAACGTGGCGACGGTGAGACCCAGTACTTC
TRBV5-1	TRBJ1-2	many	NA	CASSFSAQPNYGYTF	TGCGCCAGCAGCTTCTCCGCTCAACCTAACTATGGCTACACCTTC
TRBV29-1	TRBJ2-7	many	TRBD2	CSVPIRIAGAVNEQYF	TGCAGCGTCCCGATCCGGATTGCGGGAGCAGTCAACGAGCAGTACTTC
TRBV6-5	TRBJ2-7	once	TRBD1	CASSSGTGKLSYEQYF	TGTGCCAGCAGTTCAGGGACAGGCAAACTCTCCTACGAGCAGTACTTC
TRBV10-3	TRBJ1-5	NA	NA	CAISDTRDPYTQHF	TGTGCCATCAGTGATACCCGGGACCCCTATACGCAGCATTTT
TRBV18	TRBJ2-1	NA	NA	CASSPAGNEQLF	TGTGCCAGCTCACCGGCCGGGAATGAGCAGCTCTTC
TRBV5-1	TRBJ2-7	many	TRBD1	CASSFTGTGDEQYF	TGCGCCAGCAGCTTCACCGGGACAGGCGACGAGCAGTACTTC
TRBV4-2	TRBJ1-4	few	NA	CASSQSLGPAVGKLFF	TGTGCCAGCAGCCAGAGCCTCGGGCCGGCTGTGGGAAAACTGTTTTTT
TRBV2	TRBJ2-3	NA	TRBD1	CASTPGQNTDTQYF	TGTGCCAGTACCCCGGGACAGAACACAGATACGCAGTATTTT
TRBV6-1	TRBJ2-1	few	TRBD2	CASRSSGRAVPEQFF	TGTGCCAGCAGATCGAGCGGGAGGGCCGTCCCTGAGCAGTTCTTC
TRBV20-1	TRBJ2-3	NA	TRBD2	CSARGGLAGGASTDTQYF	TGCAGTGCTAGGGGGGGACTAGCGGGCGGAGCTTCCACAGATACGCAGTATTTT
TRBV5-5	TRBJ1-4	few	TRBD1	CASSQVLTTGSGEKLFF	TGTGCCAGCAGCCAAGTCCTTACGACAGGGAGCGGTGAAAAACTGTTTTTT
TRBV20-1	TRBJ2-7	many	TRBD1	CSARDRVPPEQYF	TGCAGTGCTAGGGACAGGGTCCCCCCCGAGCAGTACTTC
TRBV30	TRBJ1-1	many	TRBD1	CACLDRGAEAFF	TGTGCCTGTCTGGACAGGGGTGCTGAAGCTTTCTTT
TRBV9	TRBJ1-1	NA	NA	CASSGGVGLTEAFF	TGTGCCAGCAGCGGGGGGGTGGGATTGACTGAAGCTTTCTTT
TRBV5-1	TRBJ1-1	few	TRBD1	CASSSDRAGTEAFF	TGCGCCAGCAGCTCGGACAGGGCGGGCACTGAAGCTTTCTTT
TRBV24-1	TRBJ2-2	few	NA	CVTSDLHAAENTGELFF	TGTGTCACCAGTGATTTGCATGCAGCGGAGAACACCGGGGAGCTGTTTTTT
TRBV7-8	TRBJ2-1	many	TRBD1	CASSTTGTGTSNEQFF	TGTGCCAGCAGCACAACCGGGACAGGGACATCCAATGAGCAGTTCTTC
TRBV6-2/TRBV6-3	TRBJ2-2	NA	TRBD2	CASSLTSGRANGELFF	TGTGCCAGCAGTTTGACTAGCGGGAGGGCCAACGGGGAGCTGTTTTTT
TRBV3-1	TRBJ2-1	many	NA	CASSQISRNEQFF	TGTGCCAGCAGCCAAATCTCTAGAAATGAGCAGTTCTTC
TRBV30	TRBJ1-5	many	NA	CAWNQLLGQPQHF	TGTGCCTGGAATCAGCTGTTAGGTCAGCCCCAGCATTTT
TRBV3-1	TRBJ2-1	many	TRBD2	CASSQGFSSFSGSRNEQFF	TGTGCCAGCAGCCAAGGGTTCAGCTCCTTTAGCGGGAGTCGCAATGAGCAGTTCTTC
TRBV20-1	TRBJ2-7	many	NA	CSATPTGFNEQYF	TGCAGTGCTACCCCTACAGGTTTCAACGAGCAGTACTTC
TRBV19	TRBJ2-7	NA	TRBD1	CASSITGQPGREQYF	TGTGCCAGTAGTATTACGGGACAGCCGGGACGCGAGCAGTACTTC